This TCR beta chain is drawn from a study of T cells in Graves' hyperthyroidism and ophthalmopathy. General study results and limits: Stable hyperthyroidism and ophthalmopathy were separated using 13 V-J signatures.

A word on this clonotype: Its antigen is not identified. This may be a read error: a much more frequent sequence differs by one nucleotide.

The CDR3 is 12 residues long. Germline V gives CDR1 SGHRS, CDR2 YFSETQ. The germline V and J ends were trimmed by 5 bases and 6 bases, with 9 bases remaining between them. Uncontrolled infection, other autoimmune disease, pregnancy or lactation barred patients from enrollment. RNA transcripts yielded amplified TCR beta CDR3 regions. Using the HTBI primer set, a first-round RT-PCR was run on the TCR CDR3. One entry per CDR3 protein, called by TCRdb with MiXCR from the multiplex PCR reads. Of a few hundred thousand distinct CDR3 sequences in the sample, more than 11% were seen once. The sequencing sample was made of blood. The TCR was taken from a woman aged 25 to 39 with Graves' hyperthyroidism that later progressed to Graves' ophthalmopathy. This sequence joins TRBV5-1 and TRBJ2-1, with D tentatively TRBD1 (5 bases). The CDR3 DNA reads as TGCGCCAGCAGGTCAGGGTTCAATGAGCAGTTCTTC. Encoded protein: CASRSGFNEQFF.